Here is one T cell receptor (beta chain) with its context. Its antigen is as yet unknown. Sequencing used immunoSEQ multiplex PCR; TCRdb keeps in-frame clones, though not all of them. This sample yields 160,000 or so clones, of which roughly 94% are seen a single time; roughly 0.98% belongs to the top ten. The record originates from a study of T cell responses to AZD1222 COVID-19 vaccine. Study-wide results and limits: It was only after the peak T cell response that any repertoires were sampled. The donors showed a predominance of white British ancestry and of females, with possible underestimation of clonal diversity. Vaccine-associated CD4 TCRs ranged over spike, dominating at 160-218 and 743-854.

Sequencing used peripheral blood, obtained 28 days after the second AZD1222 dose. The source of this sequence is an adult who received the AZD1222 COVID-19 vaccine.

The DNA of the CDR3 is TGTGCCAGCAGCGTAGAGGAGTGGCCCAACTATGGCTACACCTTC. This gives the protein CASSVEEWPNYGYTF. The V gene is TRBV9, the J gene TRBJ1-2; no reliable D call. The CDR3 consists of 15 residues. The germline V and J ends were trimmed by 0 bases and 2 bases, with 11 bases remaining between them. CDR1 SGDLS and CDR2 YYNGEE come from the germline V gene.